These 30 T cell receptor beta chains originate from one sample sequenced in a study of T cell changes during pregnancy in multiple sclerosis. Method: immunoSEQ multiplex PCR; TCRdb's copy keeps in-frame clones and lacks some. The data show tens of thousands of clones, around 90% seen once. The material sequenced was peripheral blood, taken after pregnancy. All receptors come from a female donor in good health, enrolled as a control in a pregnancy study.

V is TRBV11-3 and J is TRBJ2-7; D call uncertain. V lost 7 bases, J lost 0 bases, and 10 bases lay in between. Germline V lookup: CDR1 SGHNT, CDR2 YENEEA. This CDR3 is built from 13 residues. The CDR3 DNA follows: TGTGCCAGCACGCCAGGCAGCTCCTACGAGCAGTACTTC. Encoded protein: CASTPGSSYEQYF.

This sequence joins TRBV18 and TRBJ1-3; perhaps TRBD1 as D (5 bases). The V gene's germline CDR1 is KGHSH and CDR2 LQKENI. With 0 bases removed from V and 0 bases from J, the gap between germline ends came to 6 bases. This CDR3 is built from 15 residues. The CDR3 sequence is CASSPPGPSGNTIYF. The CDR3 DNA sequence: TGTGCCAGCTCACCACCGGGGCCCTCTGGAAACACCATATATTTT.

The chain links TRBV19 to TRBJ1-2; unclear D gene. V gave up 1 base and J gave up 0 bases, with 9 bases separating them. Germline CDR1 is LNHDA and CDR2 is SQIVND (reference sequence). This CDR3 has 15 amino acids. Here the CDR3 DNA reads TGTGCCAGTAGTATAGCGCGCCGGGCTAACTATGGCTACACCTTC. Its protein product is CASSIARRANYGYTF.

The chain is built from TRBV5-6 and TRBJ2-1, with D unresolved. CDR1 is SGHDT and CDR2 is YYEEEE in the germline V gene. V dropped 0 bases and J dropped 0 bases, with 7 bases sitting between them. This CDR3 comprises 15 residues. The CDR3 DNA is TGTGCCAGCAGCTTGGTGGCAAACTCCTACAATGAGCAGTTCTTC. Translated: CASSLVANSYNEQFF.

For the CDR3, the DNA is TGTGCCAGCAGTGAAAGGGCAGGGCAGCCTCCCGAGCAGTACTTC. It is translated as CASSERAGQPPEQYF. This sequence joins TRBV2 and TRBJ2-7, with a possible D match to TRBD1 (5 bases). Germline V CDR1 and CDR2: SNHLY, FYNNEI. V lost 2 bases and J lost 6, with 17 bases in between. This CDR3 region has 15 residues. The whole variable domain, filled in from reference TRBV2 and TRBJ2-7, reads EPEVTQTPSHQVTQMGQEVILRCVPISNHLYFYWYRQILGQKVEFLVSFYNNEISEKSEIFDDQFSVERPDGSNFTLKIRSTKLEDSAMYFCASSERAGQPPEQYFGPGTRLTVT.

The table lists this clone with a count of one. This rearrangement joins TRBV14 to TRBJ2-4, with TRBD2 matching 8 bases. The CDR3 extends over 16 amino acids. After removal of 3 bases from V and 2 bases from J, the junction contained 6 bases not matched to a gene. Germline V gives CDR1 SGHDN, CDR2 FVKESK. This chain's CDR3 is CASSQRGAGSKNIQYF. For the CDR3, the DNA is TGTGCCAGCAGCCAGCGGGGGGCGGGGTCCAAAAACATTCAGTACTTC. The whole variable domain, filled in from reference TRBV14 and TRBJ2-4, reads EAGVTQFPSHSVIEKGQTVTLRCDPISGHDNLYWYRRVMGKEIKFLLHFVKESKQDESGMPNNRFLAERTGGTYSTLKVQPAELEDSGVYFCASSQRGAGSKNIQYFGAGTRLSVL.

The chain uses TRBV4-1 and TRBJ1-1, with unresolved D. The CDR3 consists of 14 residues. Germline CDR1 and CDR2: MGHRA and YSYEKL. V lost 4 bases and J lost 4, with 13 bases in between. CDR3 protein: CASSLNEGPTEAFF. The CDR3 bases are TGCGCCAGCAGCCTCAACGAGGGTCCCACTGAAGCTTTCTTT.

This rearrangement joins TRBV18 to TRBJ1-4; TRBD1 aligns across 10 bases. The germline CDR1 and CDR2 sequences are KGHSH and LQKENI. The CDR3 runs 17 residues. The ends lost 6 bases at V and 6 bases at J; junction bases unmatched: 13. The CDR3 region has the DNA TGTGCCAGCTCGCTATTCTATACCGGGACAGGGGATGAAAAACTGTTTTTT. This translates into CASSLFYTGTGDEKLFF.

This clone was counted once. The gene calls are TRBV10-2 and TRBJ2-7; tentatively, D is TRBD2 (6 bases). CDR1 and CDR2 from the germline V gene are WSHSY and SAAADI. The CDR3 runs 11 residues. Trimming cost V 11 bases and J 6 bases, with 14 bases left between them. CDR3 protein: CAVGPGGEQYF. CDR3 bases: TGCGCCGTGGGCCCCGGGGGCGAGCAGTACTTC.

This chain links TRBV19 with TRBJ1-4, with D tentatively TRBD1 (6 bases). The germline gives CDR1 LNHDA, CDR2 SQIVND (reference sequence). The CDR3 sequence is 15 residues long. Between the trimmed V and J ends, which lost 4 bases and 3 bases, there was a span of 12 bases. In DNA form, the CDR3 reads TGTGCCAGTAGTACACAGGGTGTGCCTAATGAAAAACTGTTTTTT. Its protein is CASSTQGVPNEKLFF.

The chain joins TRBV6-1 to TRBJ2-4; no clear D gene. The CDR3 is made up of 16 amino acids. CDR1 is MNHNS and CDR2 is SASEGT in the germline V gene. Trimming cost V 7 bases and J 3 bases, with 19 bases left between them. The CDR3 sequence is CASTETAFTVKNIQYF. DNA of the CDR3: TGTGCCAGCACTGAGACTGCCTTCACGGTCAAAAACATTCAGTACTTC.

This chain uses TRBV7-9 with TRBJ1-2; the match to TRBD1 covers 8 bases. V gave up 1 base and J gave up 8 bases; unmatched junction bases: 9. Looked up from germline, CDR1 is SEHNR and CDR2 is FQNEAQ (reference sequence). The CDR3 extends over 15 amino acids. The CDR3 DNA reads TGTGCCAGCAGCTTAGGGGCAGGGGGCGTGAGCGGCTACACCTTC. This codes for CASSLGAGGVSGYTF.

The chain carries TRBV9 and TRBJ2-1, with D possibly matching TRBD2 (6 bases). The CDR3 extends over 15 amino acids. Trimming removed 0 bases at V and 8 bases at J, with 15 bases between. Germline CDR1 reads SGDLS; CDR2 reads YYNGEE. CDR3 sequence reads: CASSVVGRGDDEQFF. Written as DNA, the CDR3 is TGTGCCAGCAGCGTAGTCGGGCGGGGTGACGATGAGCAGTTCTTC.

This chain uses TRBV11-3 with TRBJ2-7; possibly TRBD2 for D (6 bases). This CDR3 spans 16 amino acids. V lost 3 bases, J lost 3 bases, and 18 bases lay in between. The germline V gene has CDR1 SGHNT and CDR2 YENEEA. In DNA, the CDR3 is TGTGCCAGCAGCTTTACGCCGGGAGCGACAGACTACGAGCAGTACTTC. It translates to CASSFTPGATDYEQYF.

The rearrangement links TRBV28 to TRBJ1-2, with D maybe TRBD1 (5 bases). Deletions cut 7 bases from V and 2 bases from J, with 17 bases between. This CDR3 region has 15 residues. Germline V gene data show CDR1 as MDHEN and CDR2 as SYDVKM. CDR3: CASNPHQGGNYGYTF. CDR3 bases: TGTGCCAGCAATCCTCACCAGGGAGGAAACTATGGCTACACCTTC.

The chain employs TRBV5-4 and TRBJ2-3; TRBD1 agrees at 7 bases. There are 17 residues in the CDR3. Germline V lookup: CDR1 SGHNT, CDR2 YYREEE (reference sequence). V lost 0 bases, J lost 2 bases, and 9 bases stayed unmatched. In DNA form, the CDR3 reads TGTGCCAGCAGCTTGGCCGATTTAGGGGGCGACACAGATACGCAGTATTTT. It translates to CASSLADLGGDTDTQYF.

This chain's CDR3 is CATSRGGSTDTQYF. The DNA for the CDR3 is TGTGCCACCAGCAGAGGCGGAAGCACAGATACGCAGTATTTT. V usage is TRBV15 and J usage is TRBJ2-3; D ambiguous. V dropped 1 base and J dropped 0 bases, with 5 bases sitting between them. Germline values: CDR1 LNHNV, CDR2 YYDKDF (reference sequence). This CDR3 comprises 14 residues. The whole variable domain, remainder taken from reference TRBV15 and TRBJ2-3, is DAMVIQNPRYQVTQFGKPVTLSCSQTLNHNVMYWYQQKSSQAPKLLFHYYDKDFNNEADTPDNFQSRRPNTSFCFLDIRSPGLGDTAMYLCATSRGGSTDTQYFGPGTRLTVL.

The chain joins TRBV6-1 to TRBJ1-4; D not certain. Trimming took 4 bases from V and 0 from J, leaving 9 bases between them. This CDR3 has 15 amino acids. Per the germline V gene, CDR1 is MNHNS and CDR2 is SASEGT. DNA for the CDR3: TGTGCCAGCAGTGTGATAGCCGCAACTAATGAAAAACTGTTTTTT. This encodes CASSVIAATNEKLFF.

This chain links TRBV27 with TRBJ1-2, with TRBD1 matching 8 bases. The CDR3 has 13 residues. The germline CDR1 and CDR2 sequences are MNHEY and SMNVEV (reference sequence). Trimming cost V 5 bases and J 7 bases; bases outside gene matches: 6. The CDR3 sequence: CASSGGTGGGYTF. CDR3 DNA: TGTGCCAGCAGTGGGGGAACAGGGGGTGGCTACACCTTC.

The V gene is TRBV10-3, the J gene TRBJ2-1; possible D gene TRBD1, 6 bases. V lost 3 bases, J lost 5 bases, and 11 bases lay in between. Germline assignment: CDR1 ENHRY and CDR2 SYGVKD. The CDR3 consists of 14 residues. CDR3 sequence reads: CAISDRGENNEQFF. The CDR3 DNA follows: TGTGCCATCAGTGACAGGGGCGAGAACAATGAGCAGTTCTTC.

The genes are TRBV28 and TRBJ1-2; 7 bases are shared with TRBD1. CDR3 length equals 15 residues. Losses at the gene ends were 8 bases for V and 0 bases for J; bases not matched to a gene: 9. Germline CDR1 MDHEN, CDR2 SYDVKM. The CDR3 loop reads CASLVPGQSNYGYTF. The CDR3 DNA reads TGTGCCAGCCTCGTCCCGGGACAGTCTAACTATGGCTACACCTTC.

This chain links TRBV7-8 with TRBJ2-7; 9 nucleotides match TRBD2. Germline CDR1 and CDR2: SGHVS and FQNEAQ. Trimming cost V 4 bases and J 1 base; bases outside gene matches: 8. The CDR3 is made up of 16 amino acids. CDR3 nucleotide sequence: TGTGCCAGCAGCTCGGTAGCGGGAGACGGGTCCTACGAGCAGTACTTC. It specifies CASSSVAGDGSYEQYF.

The genes are TRBV10-3 and TRBJ2-2, with D perhaps matching TRBD2 (6 bases). The germline gives CDR1 ENHRY, CDR2 SYGVKD. V was trimmed by 4 bases and J by 5 bases, leaving 8 bases between them. CDR3 length: 13 amino acids. The CDR3 loop is CAISGDSTGELFF. CDR3 bases: TGTGCCATCAGTGGGGACTCTACCGGGGAGCTGTTTTTT.

The chain employs TRBV7-8 and TRBJ1-2; D is possibly TRBD1 (6 bases). Germline CDR1 SGHVS, CDR2 FQNEAQ. Trimming left V 6 bases short and J 6 bases short, with 14 bases between. The CDR3 totals 13 residues. CDR3 in amino acids: CASSHTGLDGYTF. CDR3 DNA: TGTGCCAGCAGTCATACAGGGCTGGATGGCTACACCTTC. Variable domain in full (rest from reference TRBV7-8 and TRBJ1-2): GAGVSQSPRYKVAKRGQDVALRCDPISGHVSLFWYQQALGQGPEFLTYFQNEAQLDKSGLPSDRFFAERPEGSVSTLKIQRTQQEDSAVYLCASSHTGLDGYTFGSGTRLTVV.

This clone was counted ten times or more. The rearrangement links TRBV7-9 to TRBJ1-4; D is unclear. This CDR3 region has 13 residues. Germline V CDR1 and CDR2: SEHNR, FQNEAQ (reference sequence). V was pared by 5 bases and J by 10 bases, with 14 bases between. The CDR3 is CASSPHDGGKLFF. CDR3 nucleotides: TGTGCCAGCAGCCCACATGACGGAGGAAAACTGTTTTTT.

Written as DNA, the CDR3 is TGTGCCAGCAGTGGGGACAGGGACGTATACGAGCAGTACTTC. Translating gives CASSGDRDVYEQYF. J is TRBJ2-5 and V is TRBV6-1; TRBD1 agrees at 9 bases. The end of the DNA aligns better with TRBJ2-7, so the J call may be wrong. From germline, CDR1 is MNHNS and CDR2 SASEGT. This CDR3 spans 14 amino acids.

This rearrangement joins TRBV19 to TRBJ1-2, with D perhaps TRBD1 (6 bases). Trimming cost V 8 bases and J 7 bases, with 11 bases left between them. The germline CDR1 and CDR2 sequences are LNHDA and SQIVND (reference sequence). There are 11 residues in the CDR3. The CDR3 is CASSTGGGYTF. CDR3 sequence (DNA): TGTGCCAGTTCGACAGGCGGTGGCTACACCTTC.

V and J are TRBV29-1 and TRBJ2-1; tentative D call: TRBD1 (6 bases). The V and J ends lost 3 bases and 1 base respectively, with 10 bases between them. Germline lookup yields CDR1 SQVTM and CDR2 ANQGSEA. The CDR3 totals 14 residues. CDR3 bases: TGCAGCGTTGACAGGGGCCTGTCCTACAATGAGCAGTTCTTC. It is translated as CSVDRGLSYNEQFF.

This clone was observed a single time. This sequence joins TRBV9 and TRBJ2-3; a weak D match, TRBD2 (5 bases). Germline V gene lookup returns CDR1 SGDLS and CDR2 YYNGEE. This CDR3 region has 16 residues. V was trimmed by 0 bases and J by 1 base, leaving 12 bases between them. In DNA form, the CDR3 reads TGTGCCAGCAGCGTAGGGGGTAGCGCCGGCACAGATACGCAGTATTTT. Its protein product is CASSVGGSAGTDTQYF.

The chain is built from TRBV7-9 and TRBJ1-2; D uncertain. V lost 7 bases to trimming and J lost 4 bases, with 25 bases between them. Germline assignment: CDR1 SEHNR and CDR2 FQNEAQ (reference sequence). The CDR3 runs to 17 residues. CDR3: CASNDPGQIQRGYGYTF. The CDR3 region has the DNA TGTGCCAGCAACGATCCTGGTCAAATCCAACGGGGCTATGGCTACACCTTC.